This entry describes one TCR beta chain. Its target is unknown. At one end the junction does not follow the germline gene, possibly because of a read error. The CDR3 runs to 17 residues. CDR1 is SGHVS, CDR2 FQNEAQ, per germline. This sample is drawn from a study of tumor-infiltrating lymphocytes in primary liver carcinoma. Overall study context: Tumors were stage T1-T3 N0M0, about 4 to 11 cm across. Samples gave roughly 3.5 to 7.5 million productive TCRbeta reads, similar across tissue types.

The study's findings and limits: Tumor-adjacent and tumor-blood pairs shared less of their repertoires than tumor region pairs shared.

Investigators took RNA and DNA out together from 20-30 mg of unsorted bulk tissue. Those patients suffered from chronic HBV infection and were treatment-naive. With about 470 ng total RNA as template and a constant-region primer, TCR beta cDNA was made. Libraries for TCR beta were built through three nested multiplex PCR rounds, which together made up a slightly modified ARM-PCR procedure. A C-beta reverse primer was combined with TRBV1-TRBV30 forward primers in the first two PCR rounds, and each round had 10 cycles. Using its own MiXCR run on the multiplex PCR reads, TCRdb lists one record per CDR3 protein. The sample holds roughly 86,000 distinct CDR3 sequences, roughly 70% seen once.

This TCR derives from a man between 40 and 49 years old with primary liver carcinoma and hepatitis B virus infection. The specimen was tumor-adjacent normal liver tissue. The chain links TRBV7-8 to TRBJ2-3; possible D gene TRBD2, 5 bases. CDR3 sequence reads: CASNLTQAEGPHDTQYF. The CDR3 region has the DNA TGTGCCAGCAACTTAACCCAAGCGGAAGGGCCACATGATACGCAGTATTTT.